A single sample is the source of the 2 T cell receptor beta chains below, sequenced in a study of regulatory T cells in long-lasting Graves disease. Building the TCR beta libraries relied on iRepertoire HTBI primers, and CDR3 regions underwent Arm-PCR. TCRdb re-analysed the multiplex PCR reads in MiXCR, keeping a single row per CDR3 protein. Counted here are about 660,000 distinct CDR3 sequences, 25% to 35% occurring once; the ten biggest clones make up 40% to 50%. Time point noted: persistent/refractory GD, antithyroid drugs over 5 years with positive TRAb. With RNA extracted from PBMCs as input, the TCR library was made. Material: peripheral blood mononuclear cells (PBMCs), obtained when the disease was refractory, from a patient treated with antithyroid drugs. All receptors derive from a female donor with Graves disease.

In its sample, this clonotype was seen a few times. V gene TRBV6-1 combines with J gene TRBJ1-2; possibly TRBD1 for D (6 bases). This CDR3 has 14 residues. V was trimmed by 10 bases and J by 0 bases, leaving 15 bases between them. CDR1 and CDR2 from the germline V gene are MNHNS and SASEGT. CDR3 nucleotide sequence: TGTGCCACCACTCCCCGGACAGCTAACTATGGCTACACCTTC. Encoded protein: CATTPRTANYGYTF.

This clonotype has just a few counts. The chain links TRBV11-2 to TRBJ1-3; D is possibly TRBD1 (6 bases). Trimming shortened V by 5 bases and J by 0 bases, and 11 bases separated the two germline ends. CDR1 is SGHAT, CDR2 FQNNGV, per germline. This CDR3 comprises 15 residues. In DNA, the CDR3 is TGTGCCAGCAGCCGTGGGGACAACTCTGGAAACACCATATATTTT. Protein sequence: CASSRGDNSGNTIYF.